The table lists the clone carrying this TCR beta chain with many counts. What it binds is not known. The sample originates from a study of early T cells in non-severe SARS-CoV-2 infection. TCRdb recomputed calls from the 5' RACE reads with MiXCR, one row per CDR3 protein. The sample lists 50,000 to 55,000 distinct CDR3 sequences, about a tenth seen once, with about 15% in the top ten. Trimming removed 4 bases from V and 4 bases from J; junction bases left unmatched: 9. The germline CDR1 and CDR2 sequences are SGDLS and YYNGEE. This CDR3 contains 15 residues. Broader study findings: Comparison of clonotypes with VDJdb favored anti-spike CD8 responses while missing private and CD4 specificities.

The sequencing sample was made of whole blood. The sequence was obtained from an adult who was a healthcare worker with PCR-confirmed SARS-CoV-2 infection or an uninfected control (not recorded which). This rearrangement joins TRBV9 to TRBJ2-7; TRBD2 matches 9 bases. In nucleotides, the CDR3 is TGTGCCAGCAGCCCCCCTCTAGCGGGGCCATACGAGCAGTACTTC. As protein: CASSPPLAGPYEQYF.